This TCR beta chain is drawn from a study of blood T cell repertoires in COVID-19. The overall study: Nucleic acid was either cDNA or gDNA, and it came from T cells, B-cell-depleted T cells, or PBMCs.

Participants, roughly 18 to 100 years old, spanned under 25 US areas. Participants' reported clinical history set cohort assignment. Cohort 3 recovered donors had two negative PCRs, clearance, or symptom resolution. CDR3 length: 15 amino acids. Trimming cost V 2 bases and J 0 bases, with 9 bases left between them. Germline values: CDR1 SGHTA, CDR2 FQGNSA. Only in-frame clones appear in the TCRdb table, and some are missing; sequencing was by immunoSEQ multiplex PCR. The data hold 360,000 or so clones, with around 83% observed a single time. The sample consisted of PBMCs or T cells enriched from blood (not recorded which). The chain joins TRBV7-2 to TRBJ2-3; D gene uncertain. The sequence was collected from a woman between 50 and 59 years old who had recovered from COVID-19. This CDR3 is CASSLSFLSTDTQYF. The CDR3 coding sequence is TGTGCCAGCAGCTTATCGTTCTTAAGCACAGATACGCAGTATTTT.